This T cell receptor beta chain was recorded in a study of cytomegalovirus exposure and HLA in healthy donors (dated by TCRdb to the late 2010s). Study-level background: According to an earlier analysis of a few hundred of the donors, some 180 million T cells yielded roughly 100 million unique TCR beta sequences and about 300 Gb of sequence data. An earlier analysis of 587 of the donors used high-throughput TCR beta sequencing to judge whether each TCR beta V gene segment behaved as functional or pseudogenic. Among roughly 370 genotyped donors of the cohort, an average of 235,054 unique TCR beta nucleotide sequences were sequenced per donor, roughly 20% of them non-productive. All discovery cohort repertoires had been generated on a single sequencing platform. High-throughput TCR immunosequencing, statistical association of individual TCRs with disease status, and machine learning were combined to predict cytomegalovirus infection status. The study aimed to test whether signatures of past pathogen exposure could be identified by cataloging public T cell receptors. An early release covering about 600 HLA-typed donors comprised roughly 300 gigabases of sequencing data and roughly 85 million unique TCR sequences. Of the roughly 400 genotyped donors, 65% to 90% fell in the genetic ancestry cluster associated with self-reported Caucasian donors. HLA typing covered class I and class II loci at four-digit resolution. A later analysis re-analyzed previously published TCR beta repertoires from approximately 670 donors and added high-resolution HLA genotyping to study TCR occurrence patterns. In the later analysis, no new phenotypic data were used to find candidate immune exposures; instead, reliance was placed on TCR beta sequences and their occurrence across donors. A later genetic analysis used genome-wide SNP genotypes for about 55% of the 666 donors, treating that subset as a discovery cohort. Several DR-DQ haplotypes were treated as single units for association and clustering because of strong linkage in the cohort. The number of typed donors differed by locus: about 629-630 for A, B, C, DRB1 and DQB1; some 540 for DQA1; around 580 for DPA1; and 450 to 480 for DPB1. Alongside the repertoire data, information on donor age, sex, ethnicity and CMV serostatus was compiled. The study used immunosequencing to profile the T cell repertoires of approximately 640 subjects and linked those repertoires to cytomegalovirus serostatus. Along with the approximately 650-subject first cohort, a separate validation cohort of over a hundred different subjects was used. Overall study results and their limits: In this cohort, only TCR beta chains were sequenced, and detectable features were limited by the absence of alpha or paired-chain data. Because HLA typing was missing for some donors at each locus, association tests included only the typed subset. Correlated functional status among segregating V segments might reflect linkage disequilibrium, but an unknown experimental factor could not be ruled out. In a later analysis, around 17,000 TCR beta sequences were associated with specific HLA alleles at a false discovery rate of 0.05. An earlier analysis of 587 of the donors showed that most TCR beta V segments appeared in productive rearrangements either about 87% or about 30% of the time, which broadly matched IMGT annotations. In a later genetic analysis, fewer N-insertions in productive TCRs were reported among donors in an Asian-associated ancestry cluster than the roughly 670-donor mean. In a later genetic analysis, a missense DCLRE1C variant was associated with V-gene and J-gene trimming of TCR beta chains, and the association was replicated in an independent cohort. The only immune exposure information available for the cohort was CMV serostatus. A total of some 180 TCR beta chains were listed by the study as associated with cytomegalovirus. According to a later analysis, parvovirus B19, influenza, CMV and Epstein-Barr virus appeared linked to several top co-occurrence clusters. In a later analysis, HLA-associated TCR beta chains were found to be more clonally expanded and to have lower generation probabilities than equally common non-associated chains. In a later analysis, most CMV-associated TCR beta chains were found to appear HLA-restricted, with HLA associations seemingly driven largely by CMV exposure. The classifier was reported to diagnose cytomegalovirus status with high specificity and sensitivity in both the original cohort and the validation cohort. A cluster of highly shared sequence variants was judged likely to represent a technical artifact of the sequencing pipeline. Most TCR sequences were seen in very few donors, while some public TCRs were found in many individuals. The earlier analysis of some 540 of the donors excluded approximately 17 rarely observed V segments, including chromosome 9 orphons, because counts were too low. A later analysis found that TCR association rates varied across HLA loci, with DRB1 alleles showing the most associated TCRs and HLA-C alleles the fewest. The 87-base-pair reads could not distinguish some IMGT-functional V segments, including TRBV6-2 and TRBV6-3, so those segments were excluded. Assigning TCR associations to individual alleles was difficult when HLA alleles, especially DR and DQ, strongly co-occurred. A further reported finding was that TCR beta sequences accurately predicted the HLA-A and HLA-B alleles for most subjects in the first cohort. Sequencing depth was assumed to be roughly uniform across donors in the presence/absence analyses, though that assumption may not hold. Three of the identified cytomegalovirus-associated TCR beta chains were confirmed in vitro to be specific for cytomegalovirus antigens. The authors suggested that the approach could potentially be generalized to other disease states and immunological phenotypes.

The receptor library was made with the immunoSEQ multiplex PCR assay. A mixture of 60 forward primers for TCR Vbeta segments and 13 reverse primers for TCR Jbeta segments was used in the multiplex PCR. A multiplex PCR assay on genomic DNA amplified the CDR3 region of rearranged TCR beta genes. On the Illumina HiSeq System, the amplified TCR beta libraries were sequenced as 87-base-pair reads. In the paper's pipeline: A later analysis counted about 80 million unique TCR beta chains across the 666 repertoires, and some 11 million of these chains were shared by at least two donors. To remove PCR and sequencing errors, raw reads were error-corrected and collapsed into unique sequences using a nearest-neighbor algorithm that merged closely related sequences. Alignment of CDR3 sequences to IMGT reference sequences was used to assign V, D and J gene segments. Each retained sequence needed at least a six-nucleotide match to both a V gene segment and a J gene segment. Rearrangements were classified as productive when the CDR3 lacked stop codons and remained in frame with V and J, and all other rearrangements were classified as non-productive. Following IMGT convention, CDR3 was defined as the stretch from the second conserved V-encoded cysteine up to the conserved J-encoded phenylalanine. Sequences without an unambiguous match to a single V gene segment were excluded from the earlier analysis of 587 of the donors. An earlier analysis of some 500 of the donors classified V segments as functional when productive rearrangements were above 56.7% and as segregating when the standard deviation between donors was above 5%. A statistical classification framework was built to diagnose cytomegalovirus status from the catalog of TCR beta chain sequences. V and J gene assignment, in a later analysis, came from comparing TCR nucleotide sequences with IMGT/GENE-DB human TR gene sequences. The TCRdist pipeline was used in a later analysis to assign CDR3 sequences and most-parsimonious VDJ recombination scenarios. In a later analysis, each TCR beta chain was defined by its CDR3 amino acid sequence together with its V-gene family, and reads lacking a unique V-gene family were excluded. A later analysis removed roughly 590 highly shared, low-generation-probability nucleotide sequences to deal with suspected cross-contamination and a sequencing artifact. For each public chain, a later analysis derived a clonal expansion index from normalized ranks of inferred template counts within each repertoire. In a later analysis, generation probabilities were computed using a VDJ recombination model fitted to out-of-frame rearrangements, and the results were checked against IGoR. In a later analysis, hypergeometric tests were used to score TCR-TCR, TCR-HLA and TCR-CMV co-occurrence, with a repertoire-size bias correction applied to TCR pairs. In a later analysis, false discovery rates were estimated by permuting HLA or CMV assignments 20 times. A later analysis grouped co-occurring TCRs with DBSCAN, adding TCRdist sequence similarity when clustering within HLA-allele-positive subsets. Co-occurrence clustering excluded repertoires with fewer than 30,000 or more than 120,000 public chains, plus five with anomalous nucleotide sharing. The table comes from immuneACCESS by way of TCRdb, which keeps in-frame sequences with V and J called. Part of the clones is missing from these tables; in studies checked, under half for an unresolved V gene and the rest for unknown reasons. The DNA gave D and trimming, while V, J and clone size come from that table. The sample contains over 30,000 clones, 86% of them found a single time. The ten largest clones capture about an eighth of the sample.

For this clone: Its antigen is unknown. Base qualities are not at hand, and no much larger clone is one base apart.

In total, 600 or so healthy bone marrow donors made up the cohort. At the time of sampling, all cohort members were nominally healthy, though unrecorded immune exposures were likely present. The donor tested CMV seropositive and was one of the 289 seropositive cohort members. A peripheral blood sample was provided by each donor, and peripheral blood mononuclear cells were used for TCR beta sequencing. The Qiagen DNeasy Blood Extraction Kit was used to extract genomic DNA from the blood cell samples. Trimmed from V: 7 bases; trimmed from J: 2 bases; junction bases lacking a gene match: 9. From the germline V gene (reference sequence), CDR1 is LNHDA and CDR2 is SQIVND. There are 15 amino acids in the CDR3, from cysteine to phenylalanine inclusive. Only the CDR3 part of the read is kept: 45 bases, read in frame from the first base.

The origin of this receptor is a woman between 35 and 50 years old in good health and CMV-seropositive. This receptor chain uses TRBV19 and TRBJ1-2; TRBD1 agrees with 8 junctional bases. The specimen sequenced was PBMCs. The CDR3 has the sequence CASIDRGTLNYGYTF. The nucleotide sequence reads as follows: TGTGCCAGTATCGACAGGGGCACCCTAAACTATGGCTACACCTTC.